The 19 T cell receptor beta chains in this list originate from one sample, sequenced in a study of blood T cells in healthy people across ages (dated by TCRdb to about 2015). The receptor library was made with 5' RACE. TCRdb shows the sequencer as Illumina HiSeq 2500. A second PCR of roughly 7 to 12 cycles was run with a J-beta primer mix and a sample-barcoded 5' primer. TCRdb reprocessed the public reads (quality trimming at Q25 with fastp, clone calling with MiXCR) and kept in-frame beta chains. Each CDR3 protein gets just one entry, which takes the most common genes and DNA from the rows behind it. This sample gives under 950,000 distinct CDR3 sequences in total; 22% of them show up just once. Roughly a fifth of the sample is taken by the ten largest. Sequences were obtained from blood. The source is a man aged 65 to 79 in good health.

This clonotype has at least ten counts. V usage is TRBV5-1 and J usage is TRBJ2-7; D unclear. This CDR3 spans 14 amino acids. V lost 2 bases and J lost 2, with 11 bases in between. Germline V CDR1 and CDR2: SGHRS, YFSETQ. The CDR3 DNA reads TGCGCCAGCAGCTTTCTCCAGGAACCCTACGAGCAGTACTTC. This sequence encodes CASSFLQEPYEQYF.

This clonotype has only a few counts. The chain couples TRBV4-2 to TRBJ2-1, with D tentatively TRBD1 or TRBD2 (5 bases each). The V end lost 4 bases, the J end lost 8 bases, and 21 bases lay between the germline ends. The CDR3 spans 16 residues. From germline, CDR1 is LGHNA and CDR2 YNFKEQ. The CDR3 loop is CASSPRQGTWAHEQFF. The CDR3 DNA sequence: TGTGCCAGCAGCCCCAGACAAGGGACGTGGGCTCATGAGCAGTTCTTC.

This clonotype showed up just a few times. V usage is TRBV20-1 and J usage is TRBJ2-5, with no clear D. The CDR3 spans 15 residues. V lost 0 bases, J lost 4 bases, and 15 bases lay in between. CDR1 DFQATT and CDR2 SNEGSKA come from the germline V gene (reference sequence). The DNA for the CDR3 is TGCAGTGCTAGAGACCCGCCACCCCACCGAGAGACCCAGTACTTC. Residues: CSARDPPPHRETQYF.

The genes are TRBV4-2 and TRBJ1-2, with 7 bases aligning to TRBD1. The CDR3 runs to 16 residues. CDR1 is LGHNA and CDR2 is YNFKEQ in the germline V gene. V lost 4 bases and J lost 5; bases outside the gene matches: 13. The CDR3 protein is CASSRDRDRERYGYTF. CDR3 bases: TGTGCCAGCAGCCGAGATAGGGACAGAGAAAGATATGGCTACACCTTC.

This clonotype was detected many times. The chain carries TRBV6-6 and TRBJ2-1, with TRBD2 as a possible D gene (7 bases). Trimming stripped 8 bases from V and 9 bases from J, with 20 bases between. From germline, CDR1 is MNHNY and CDR2 SVGAGI (reference sequence). This CDR3 spans 14 amino acids. The CDR3 loop is CASGGSGGRPEQFF. CDR3 bases: TGTGCCAGCGGTGGGTCGGGGGGCCGTCCTGAGCAGTTCTTC.

A few counts support this clonotype. The chain joins TRBV12-3 or TRBV12-4 to TRBJ1-6; perhaps TRBD1 as D (5 bases). The CDR3 has 17 amino acids. V dropped 5 bases and J dropped 0 bases, with 14 bases sitting between them. The CDR3 DNA follows: TGTGCCAGCAGTGGGGACTGGTCAAGCTCCTATAATTCACCCCTCCACTTT. This codes for CASSGDWSSSYNSPLHF.

This clonotype was picked up a small number of times. The chain joins TRBV29-1 to TRBJ2-1, with 8 bases matching TRBD2. The CDR3 has 15 residues. Germline trimming cut 2 bases from V and 7 bases from J; bases unmatched to any gene: 10. CDR1 and CDR2 (germline): SQVTM, ANQGSEA. The CDR3 region has the DNA TGCAGCGTTGAATCGGTTGGCGGGAGGTTAAATGAGCAGTTCTTC. This gives the protein CSVESVGGRLNEQFF.

This clonotype was seen a handful of times. CDR3 in amino acids: CSARLGSNQPQHF. DNA of the CDR3: TGCAGTGCTAGGCTCGGCTCCAATCAGCCCCAGCATTTT. The chain links TRBV20-1 to TRBJ1-5; D is unresolved. Trimming removed 3 bases from V and 3 bases from J, with 9 bases in between. CDR1 and CDR2 (germline): DFQATT, SNEGSKA (reference sequence). CDR3 size: 13 residues.

This sequence joins TRBV3-1 and TRBJ1-2; D is undetermined. The CDR3 totals 15 residues. Trimming took 2 bases from V and 4 from J, leaving 14 bases between them. The germline CDR1 and CDR2 sequences are LGHDT and YNNKEL (reference sequence). The DNA of the CDR3 is TGTGCCAGCAGCCAACCAGTAATAAGGTTCTATGGCTACACCTTC. Translation: CASSQPVIRFYGYTF.

A few counts support this clonotype. The chain recombines TRBV20-1 with TRBJ1-6; 7 positions agree with TRBD1. CDR3 length: 16 residues. Germline V gene data show CDR1 as DFQATT and CDR2 as SNEGSKA (reference sequence). After removal of 6 bases from V and 3 bases from J, the junction contained 11 bases not matched to a gene. This CDR3 is CSAEDRDGFYNSPLHF. As DNA, the CDR3 is TGCAGTGCGGAAGACAGGGACGGATTCTATAATTCACCCCTCCACTTT.

V gene TRBV15 combines with J gene TRBJ2-7; D might be TRBD1 or TRBD2, each matching 5 bases. This CDR3 has 16 amino acids. The V gene's germline CDR1 is LNHNV and CDR2 YYDKDF (reference sequence). V was cut by 3 bases and J by 6 bases, with 21 bases left in between. The CDR3 sequence: CATSREIQGRLPEQYF. The CDR3, as DNA: TGTGCCACCAGCAGGGAAATCCAGGGCCGACTACCCGAGCAGTACTTC. Full variable domain (missing parts from reference TRBV15 and TRBJ2-7): DAMVIQNPRYQVTQFGKPVTLSCSQTLNHNVMYWYQQKSSQAPKLLFHYYDKDFNNEADTPDNFQSRRPNTSFCFLDIRSPGLGDTAMYLCATSREIQGRLPEQYFGPGTRLTVT.

The genes are TRBV7-9 and TRBJ2-1; D not certain. The CDR3 is made up of 13 amino acids. Germline assignment: CDR1 SEHNR and CDR2 FQNEAQ (reference sequence). Trimming stripped 1 base from V and 9 bases from J, with 10 bases between. CDR3 bases: TGTGCCAGCAGCTTAGTTCCATTCATTGAGCAGTTCTTC. Translation gives CASSLVPFIEQFF.

This chain uses TRBV9 with TRBJ1-1, with TRBD1 as a possible D gene (5 bases). In germline, CDR1 is SGDLS, CDR2 YYNGEE. Trimming took 2 bases from V and 6 from J, leaving 23 bases between them. There are 17 residues in the CDR3. The CDR3 DNA reads TGTGCCAGCAGCGTCTGGAAATGGGGCGGGAGTATTCCTGAAGCTTTCTTT. This sequence encodes CASSVWKWGGSIPEAFF.

The chain carries TRBV10-3 and TRBJ2-1; tentative D call: TRBD2 (6 bases). The J call may be mistaken, given a closer DNA end match to TRBJ2-5. The CDR3 spans 13 residues. CDR1 is ENHRY and CDR2 is SYGVKD in the germline V gene. This CDR3 is CAISESGGLGQYF. In nucleotides, the CDR3 is TGTGCCATCAGTGAGTCGGGAGGATTGGGCCAGTACTTC.

The J gene is TRBJ1-5, the V gene TRBV15; D is ambiguous. Germline V CDR1 and CDR2: LNHNV, YYDKDF (reference sequence). The CDR3 runs 14 residues. The germline V and J ends were trimmed by 0 bases and 7 bases, with 10 bases remaining between them. This CDR3 is CATSRDPGSQPQHF. The CDR3 DNA is TGTGCCACCAGCAGAGATCCGGGGTCGCAGCCCCAGCATTTT.

V gene TRBV28 combines with J gene TRBJ1-5, with D maybe TRBD1 (5 bases). CDR1 and CDR2 (germline): MDHEN, SYDVKM. Trimming cost V 6 bases and J 6 bases, with 21 bases left between them. The CDR3 has 16 amino acids. The CDR3 DNA follows: TGTGCCAGCAGCCTTCCAGACGGGACCCACCCTCAGCCCCAGCATTTT. As protein: CASSLPDGTHPQPQHF.

The V and J genes are TRBV19 and TRBJ2-1; D could derive from TRBD1 or TRBD2 (6 bases each). The CDR3 runs 13 residues. Germline CDR1 LNHDA, CDR2 SQIVND (reference sequence). The germline V and J ends were trimmed by 5 bases and 10 bases, with 15 bases remaining between them. The chain's CDR3 is CASSPRVGGEQFF. The CDR3 DNA reads TGTGCCAGTAGTCCCCGGGTGGGGGGCGAGCAGTTCTTC.

This clonotype was seen once. The chain is built from TRBV7-6 and TRBJ2-1; the match to TRBD2 covers 7 bases. Germline V lookup: CDR1 SGHVS, CDR2 FNYEAQ. V lost 1 base, J lost 10 bases, and 4 bases stayed unmatched. The CDR3 consists of 13 residues. The CDR3 here is CASSLERGWEQFF. CDR3 bases: TGTGCCAGCAGCTTAGAGCGGGGATGGGAGCAGTTCTTC.

This clonotype occurred a few times. The CDR3 DNA sequence: TGCGCCAGCAGCTTCGAGGAGGGGTGGACTGAAGCTTTCTTT. Amino acid sequence: CASSFEEGWTEAFF. The rearrangement links TRBV5-1 to TRBJ1-1; D is perhaps TRBD1 (5 bases). With 2 bases removed from V and 5 bases from J, the gap between germline ends came to 13 bases. The CDR3 has 14 amino acids. Germline CDR1 is SGHRS and CDR2 is YFSETQ.